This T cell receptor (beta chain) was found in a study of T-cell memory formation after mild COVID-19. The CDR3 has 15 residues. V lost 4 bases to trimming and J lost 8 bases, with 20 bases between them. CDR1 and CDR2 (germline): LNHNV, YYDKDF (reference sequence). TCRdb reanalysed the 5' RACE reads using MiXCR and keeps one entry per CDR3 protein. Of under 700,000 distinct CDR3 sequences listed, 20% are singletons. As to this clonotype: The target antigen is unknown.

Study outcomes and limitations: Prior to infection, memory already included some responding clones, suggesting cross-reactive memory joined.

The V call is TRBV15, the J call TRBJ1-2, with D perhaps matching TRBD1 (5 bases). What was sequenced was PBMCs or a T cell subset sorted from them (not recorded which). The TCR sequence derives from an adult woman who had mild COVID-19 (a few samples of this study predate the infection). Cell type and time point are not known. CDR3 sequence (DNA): TGTGCCACCAGCAAGGAGGGGACGGGCCTCCGGGGCTACACCTTC. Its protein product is CATSKEGTGLRGYTF.